This entry lists 18 T cell receptor beta chains sequenced from one sample in a study of T-cell memory formation after mild COVID-19. TCRdb reprocessed the 5' RACE reads with MiXCR, giving one entry per CDR3 protein. The data contain approximately 240,000 distinct CDR3 sequences, 16% of them singletons. Input material: PBMCs or a T cell subset sorted from them (not recorded which). The receptors were sampled from a man aged 18 to 30 who had mild COVID-19 (a few samples of this study predate the infection). Cell type and time point are not known.

The chain has TRBV12-3 or TRBV12-4 and TRBJ2-3, with D possibly TRBD1 on 6 matching bases. The CDR3 is made up of 12 amino acids. Deletions cut 4 bases from V and 8 bases from J, with 10 bases between. The CDR3 DNA reads as TGTGCCAGCAGTTCGGACAGAGGTACGCAGTATTTT. Amino acid sequence: CASSSDRGTQYF.

This rearrangement joins TRBV24-1 to TRBJ2-3; 10 nucleotides line up with TRBD1. The length of the CDR3 is 15 residues. Germline V gene data show CDR1 as KGHDR and CDR2 as SFDVKD. After removal of 6 bases from V and 4 bases from J, the junction contained 6 bases not matched to a gene. Here the CDR3 reads CATSYRGQGADTQYF. CDR3 coding DNA: TGTGCCACCAGTTATCGAGGACAGGGGGCAGATACGCAGTATTTT.

The chain has TRBV6-5 and TRBJ1-2; no reliable D call. The CDR3 totals 13 residues. The germline V gene has CDR1 MNHEY and CDR2 SVGAGI. The V end was cut by 6 bases, the J end by 0 bases, with 8 bases between. The CDR3, as DNA: TGTGCCAGCAGGGAAACAGCTAACTATGGCTACACCTTC. Its protein is CASRETANYGYTF.

This clonotype was recorded many times. The chain's CDR3 is CASSFAGTRQETQYF. The CDR3 DNA follows: TGCGCCAGCAGTTTTGCGGGGACTAGACAAGAGACCCAGTACTTC. The rearrangement links TRBV5-1 to TRBJ2-5; TRBD2 matches at 8 bases. Germline loops: CDR1 SGHRS, CDR2 YFSETQ. Trimming removed 5 bases from V and 2 bases from J; junction bases left unmatched: 8. The CDR3 runs 15 residues.

The sample holds a few counts of this clonotype. This CDR3 reads CASSLIDGETQYF. The CDR3 DNA sequence: TGTGCCAGCAGCTTAATCGACGGGGAGACCCAGTACTTC. This sequence joins TRBV7-9 and TRBJ2-5; D uncertain. V lost 2 bases, J lost 5 bases, and 9 bases lay in between. Germline CDR1 and CDR2: SEHNR and FQNEAQ (reference sequence). The CDR3 totals 13 residues. The variable domain in full, completed from reference TRBV7-9 and TRBJ2-5, reads DTGVSQNPRHKITKRGQNVTFRCDPISEHNRLYWYRQTLGQGPEFLTYFQNEAQLEKSRLLSDRFSAERPKGSFSTLEIQRTEQGDSAMYLCASSLIDGETQYFGPGTRLLVL.

The chain has TRBV20-1 and TRBJ2-3, with D maybe TRBD1 (6 bases). CDR1 is DFQATT and CDR2 is SNEGSKA in the germline V gene (reference sequence). Trimming pared 1 base from V and 0 bases from J, leaving 8 bases between. This CDR3 spans 14 amino acids. In nucleotides, the CDR3 is TGCAGTGCTAGAGCAGGGGCTAGCACAGATACGCAGTATTTT. It yields the protein CSARAGASTDTQYF.

CDR3 in DNA: TGTGCCAGCAGCCTTTCGGTGGCACCTGCAACTAATGAAAAACTGTTTTTT. This translates into CASSLSVAPATNEKLFF. The V and J genes are TRBV5-4 and TRBJ1-4; D unresolved. Germline assignment: CDR1 SGHNT and CDR2 YYREEE (reference sequence). V lost 4 bases and J 0 bases, leaving 16 bases between the germline ends. The CDR3 sequence is 17 residues long.

There are a few counts of this clonotype. The chain uses TRBV7-9 and TRBJ1-1; the D is unclear. This CDR3 contains 13 residues. Germline V lookup: CDR1 SEHNR, CDR2 FQNEAQ (reference sequence). V lost 1 base and J lost 6, with 9 bases in between. CDR3 bases: TGTGCCAGCAGCTTAGACGGCGGGTCTGAAGCTTTCTTT. Protein product: CASSLDGGSEAFF.

In this sample, this clonotype turned up many times. The chain carries TRBV5-4 and TRBJ2-5, with TRBD2 matching over 8 bases. Germline lookup yields CDR1 SGHNT and CDR2 YYREEE (reference sequence). The V and J ends lost 4 bases and 5 bases, in that order; junction bases with no gene match: 13. This CDR3 region has 16 residues. The CDR3 DNA follows: TGTGCCAGCAGCCCCCGGGGGGGGCAAAGCAGGGAGACCCAGTACTTC. Amino acids: CASSPRGGQSRETQYF.

This clonotype was counted between two and nine times. The chain couples TRBV9 to TRBJ2-1; 7 positions agree with TRBD1. V was pared by 2 bases and J by 4 bases, with 0 bases of the junction left unmatched. The germline CDR1 and CDR2 sequences are SGDLS and YYNGEE. The CDR3 runs to 13 residues. The CDR3, as DNA: TGTGCCAGCAGCGTGGGACAGTACAATGAGCAGTTCTTC. Residues: CASSVGQYNEQFF.

This clonotype was observed many times. The rearrangement joins TRBV12-3 or TRBV12-4 to TRBJ2-5; D is perhaps TRBD2 (5 bases). The CDR3 covers 13 residues. Trimming took 3 bases from V and 4 from J, leaving 9 bases between them. CDR3 DNA: TGTGCCAGCAGTTTCACCGGAGGAGAGACCCAGTACTTC. This codes for CASSFTGGETQYF.

In this sample, this clonotype turned up many times. The chain combines TRBV20-1 with TRBJ2-1, with TRBD2 matching over 9 bases. The J segment lost 2 bases and the V segment lost 1 base, leaving 6 bases of the junction unmatched. Germline V lookup: CDR1 DFQATT, CDR2 SNEGSKA (reference sequence). This CDR3 has 16 amino acids. In DNA, the CDR3 is TGCAGTGCTAGAGGTTCTAGCGGGGAGACCTACAATGAGCAGTTCTTC. Translated: CSARGSSGETYNEQFF.

The V call is TRBV14, the J call TRBJ2-5, with D possibly TRBD2 on 6 matching bases. Trimming left V 2 bases short and J 1 base short, with 8 bases between. CDR1 is SGHDN, CDR2 FVKESK, per germline. This CDR3 contains 14 residues. The CDR3 protein is CASSQLATQETQYF. The CDR3 DNA sequence: TGTGCCAGCAGCCAACTAGCGACCCAAGAGACCCAGTACTTC.

V gene TRBV6-6 combines with J gene TRBJ2-7; perhaps D is TRBD1 or TRBD2 (7 bases each). Between the trimmed V and J ends, which lost 5 bases and 4 bases, there was a span of 18 bases. The germline CDR1 and CDR2 sequences are MNHNY and SVGAGI (reference sequence). The CDR3 has 15 residues. The CDR3 is CASSGRDRILYEQYV. CDR3 bases: TGTGCCAGCAGTGGGAGGGACAGAATCTTATACGAGCAGTACGTC.

Only a few counts were recorded for this clonotype. The chain couples TRBV5-5 to TRBJ2-3; a weak D match, TRBD2 (6 bases). This CDR3 is 14 amino acids long. The V end lost 0 bases, the J end lost 6 bases, and 11 bases lay between the germline ends. Germline V CDR1 and CDR2: SGHKS, YYEKEE (reference sequence). CDR3 DNA sequence: TGTGCCAGCAGCTTGGTGGCGGGGATCGATACGCAGTATTTT. Translated, it gives CASSLVAGIDTQYF.

The chain links TRBV4-3 to TRBJ1-2; perhaps TRBD1 as D (6 bases). Germline loops: CDR1 LGHNA, CDR2 YSLEER. Trimming took off 3 bases at V and 5 bases at J, with 13 bases between the two ends. This CDR3 spans 14 amino acids. Written as DNA, the CDR3 is TGCGCCAGCAGCCAGCAGGCAGGGGATTATGGCTACACCTTC. Its protein product is CASSQQAGDYGYTF.

The sample holds a few counts of this clonotype. The chain couples TRBV14 to TRBJ2-5; a possible D gene is TRBD2 (6 bases). Deletions cut 2 bases from V and 5 bases from J, with 12 bases between. The CDR3 spans 14 residues. The germline V gene has CDR1 SGHDN and CDR2 FVKESK. The CDR3 coding sequence is TGTGCCAGCAGCCAAAAGGGGACTCTTGAGACCCAGTACTTC. Translated, it gives CASSQKGTLETQYF.

The V and J genes are TRBV30 and TRBJ2-7; D remains unclear. The V end was cut by 5 bases, the J end by 1 base, with 6 bases between. The germline V gene has CDR1 GTSNPN and CDR2 SVGIG (reference sequence). The CDR3 consists of 11 residues. CDR3 in DNA: TGTGCCTGGTCCAATTCCTACGAGCAGTACTTC. As protein: CAWSNSYEQYF.